The source of this T cell receptor beta chain is a study of blood T cell repertoires in COVID-19 (dated by TCRdb to about 2020). Study-wide context: Samples covering the acute and convalescent phases of COVID-19 were provided by collaborators in the United States, Italy and Spain. The prospective study material was composed of cDNA or gDNA derived from T cells, B-cell-depleted T cells, or PBMCs. Subjects who had been exposed to COVID-19, were actively infected with it, or had recovered from it provided the deeply sampled blood TCRbeta repertoires that made up the dataset. The repertoires were released in a freely available public database intended as a resource for research on the immune response to SARS-CoV-2. The samples were drawn from two sources: the first 160 participants of the ongoing ImmuneRACE study, and 1,000 to 1,500 subjects contributed by 6 global collaborators. Sample metadata almost always included a de-identified subject ID, COVID-19 status, age in years and sex. Where available, HLA class I and class II types were taken from metadata supplied by the sample provider and were not determined by assay-based typing. On the study overall, not on this receptor specifically: The quantity of clinical and demographic metadata differed by source and by participant and was supplied without curation.

Turning to this clone: Its cognate antigen has yet to be identified. Base qualities are not recorded, but no much larger clone differs from it by a single base.

TCRbeta CDR3 regions were amplified from genomic DNA by means of the immunoSEQ Assay, a bias-controlled multiplex PCR. The study's processing was this. The number of nucleated cells in each sample was estimated from the amplification of reference gene primers within the assay. To quantify the absolute abundance of each unique TCRbeta CDR3 rearrangement, sequence reads were collapsed and filtered. For each sample, productive Simpson clonality was calculated as the square root of Simpson's diversity index over productive rearrangements. This is the immuneACCESS table as TCRdb keeps it, with only in-frame sequences that have V and J called. A part of the clones is gone; compared with another copy, unresolved V genes explain less than half, and the rest is unexplained. V and J calls and clone size are copied from that table; D and trimming were computed from the DNA. Present in this sample are 100,000 or so clones, about 93% of which were seen just once. Of the sample, less than 5% falls within the top ten clones.

After removal of 7 bases from V and 9 bases from J, the junction retains 6 bases not matched to a gene. Including the terminal cysteine and phenylalanine, the CDR3 comprises 12 residues. The CDR3 DNA has 36 bases and is translated from base 1. The germline V gene encodes CDR1 MDHEN and CDR2 SYDVKM. Collaborating institutions collected whole blood in K2EDTA tubes following their own protocols. For TCRbeta analysis, collaborator samples were shipped as frozen whole blood, as isolated PBMCs, or as DNA extracted from either sample type. The V gene is TRBV28 and the J gene is TRBJ2-1, and 7 bases in between align with TRBD1. The specimen was peripheral blood. The TCR comes from a woman aged 50 to 60 in a cohort sampled during active COVID-19. CDR3 region: CASNRRGREQFF. The DNA sequence is as follows: TGTGCCAGCAACAGAAGGGGGCGTGAGCAGTTCTTC. Beyond the CDR3, the reference TRBV28 and TRBJ2-1 genes provide the residues; the full variable domain reads: DVKVTQSSRYLVKRTGEKVFLECVQDMDHENMFWYRQDPGLGLRLIYFSYDVKMKEKGDIPEGYSVSREKKERFSLILESASTNQTSMYLCASNRRGREQFFGPGTRLTVL.